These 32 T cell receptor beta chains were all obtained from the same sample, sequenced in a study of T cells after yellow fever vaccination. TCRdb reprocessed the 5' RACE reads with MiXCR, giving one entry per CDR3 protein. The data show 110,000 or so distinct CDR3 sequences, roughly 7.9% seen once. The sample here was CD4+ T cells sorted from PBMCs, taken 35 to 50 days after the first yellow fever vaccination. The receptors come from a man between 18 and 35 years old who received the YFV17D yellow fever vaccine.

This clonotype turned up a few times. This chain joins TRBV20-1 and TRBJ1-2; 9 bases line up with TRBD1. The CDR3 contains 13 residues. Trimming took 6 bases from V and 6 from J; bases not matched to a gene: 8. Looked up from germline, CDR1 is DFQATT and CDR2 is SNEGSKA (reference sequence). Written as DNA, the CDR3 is TGCAGTGCGGCACAGGGGGCGGGACATGGCTACACCTTC. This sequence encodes CSAAQGAGHGYTF.

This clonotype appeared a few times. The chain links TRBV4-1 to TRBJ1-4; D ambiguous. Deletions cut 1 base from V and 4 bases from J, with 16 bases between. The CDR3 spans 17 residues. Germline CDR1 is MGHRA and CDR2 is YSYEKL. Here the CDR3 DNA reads TGCGCCAGCAGCCAAGGGGCAGGAATAGCCCTTAATGAAAAACTGTTTTTT. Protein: CASSQGAGIALNEKLFF.

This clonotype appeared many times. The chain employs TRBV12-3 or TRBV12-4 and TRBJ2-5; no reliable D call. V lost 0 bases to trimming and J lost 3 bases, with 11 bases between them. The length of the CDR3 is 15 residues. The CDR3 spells CASSLATAQEETQYF. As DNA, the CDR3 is TGTGCCAGCAGTTTAGCAACCGCCCAAGAAGAGACCCAGTACTTC.

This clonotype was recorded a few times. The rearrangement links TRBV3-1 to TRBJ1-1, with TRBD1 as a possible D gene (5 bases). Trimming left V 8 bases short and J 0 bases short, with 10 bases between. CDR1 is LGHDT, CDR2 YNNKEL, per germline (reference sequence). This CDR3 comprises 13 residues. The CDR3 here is CASARQLNTEAFF. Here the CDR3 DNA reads TGTGCCAGCGCCAGACAGTTGAACACTGAAGCTTTCTTT.

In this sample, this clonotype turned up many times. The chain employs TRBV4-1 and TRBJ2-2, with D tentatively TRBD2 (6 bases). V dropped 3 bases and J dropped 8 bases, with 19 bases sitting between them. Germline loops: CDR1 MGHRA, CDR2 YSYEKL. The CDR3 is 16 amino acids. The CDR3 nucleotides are TGCGCCAGCAGCCAGCCATCACTAGCCATCTTTGGGGAGCTGTTTTTT. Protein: CASSQPSLAIFGELFF.

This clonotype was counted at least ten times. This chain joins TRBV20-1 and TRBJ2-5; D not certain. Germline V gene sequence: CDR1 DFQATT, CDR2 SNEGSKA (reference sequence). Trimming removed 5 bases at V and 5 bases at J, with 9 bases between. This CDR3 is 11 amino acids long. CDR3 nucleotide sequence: TGCAGTGCTTGGGTTTGGGAGACCCAGTACTTC. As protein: CSAWVWETQYF.

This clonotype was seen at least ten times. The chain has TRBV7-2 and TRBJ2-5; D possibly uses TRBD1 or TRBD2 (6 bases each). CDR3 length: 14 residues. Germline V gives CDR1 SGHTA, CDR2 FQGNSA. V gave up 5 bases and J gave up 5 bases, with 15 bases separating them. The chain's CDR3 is CASSKSGAGETQYF. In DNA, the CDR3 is TGTGCCAGCAGCAAGTCAGGGGCGGGGGAGACCCAGTACTTC. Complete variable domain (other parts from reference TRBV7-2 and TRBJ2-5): GAGVSQSPSNKVTEKGKDVELRCDPISGHTALYWYRQSLGQGLEFLIYFQGNSAPDKSGLPSDRFSAERTGGSVSTLTIQRTQQEDSAVYLCASSKSGAGETQYFGPGTRLLVL.

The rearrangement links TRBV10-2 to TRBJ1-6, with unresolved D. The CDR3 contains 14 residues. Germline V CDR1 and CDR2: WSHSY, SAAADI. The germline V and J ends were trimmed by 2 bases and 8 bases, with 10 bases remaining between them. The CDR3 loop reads CASSEHTRDSPLHF. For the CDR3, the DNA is TGCGCCAGCAGTGAGCACACTCGAGATTCACCCCTCCACTTT.

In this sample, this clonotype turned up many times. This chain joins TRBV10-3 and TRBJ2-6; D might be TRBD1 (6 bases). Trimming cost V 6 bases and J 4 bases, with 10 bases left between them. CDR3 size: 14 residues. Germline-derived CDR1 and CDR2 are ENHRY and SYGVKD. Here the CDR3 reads CAISPGAGANVLTF. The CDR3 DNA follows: TGTGCCATCAGCCCAGGGGCCGGGGCCAACGTCCTGACTTTC.

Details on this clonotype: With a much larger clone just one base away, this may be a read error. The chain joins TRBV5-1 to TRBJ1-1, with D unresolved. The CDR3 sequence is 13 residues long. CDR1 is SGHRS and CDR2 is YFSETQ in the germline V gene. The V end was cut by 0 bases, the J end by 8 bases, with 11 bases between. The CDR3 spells CASSLEGFGEAFF. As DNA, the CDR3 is TGCGCCAGCAGCTTGGAAGGGTTTGGCGAAGCTTTCTTT.

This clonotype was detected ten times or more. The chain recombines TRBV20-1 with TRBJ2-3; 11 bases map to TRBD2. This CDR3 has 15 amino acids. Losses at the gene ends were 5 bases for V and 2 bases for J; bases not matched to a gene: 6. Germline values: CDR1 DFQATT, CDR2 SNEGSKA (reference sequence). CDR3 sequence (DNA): TGCAGTGCTCCGCTAGCGGGGGGACTCACAGATACGCAGTATTTT. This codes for CSAPLAGGLTDTQYF.

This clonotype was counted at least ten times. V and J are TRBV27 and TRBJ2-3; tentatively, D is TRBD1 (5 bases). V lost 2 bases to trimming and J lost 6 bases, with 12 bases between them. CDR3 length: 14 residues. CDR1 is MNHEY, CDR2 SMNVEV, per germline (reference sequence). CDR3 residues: CASSLVRAEDTQYF. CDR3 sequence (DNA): TGTGCCAGCAGTTTAGTCAGGGCTGAGGATACGCAGTATTTT.

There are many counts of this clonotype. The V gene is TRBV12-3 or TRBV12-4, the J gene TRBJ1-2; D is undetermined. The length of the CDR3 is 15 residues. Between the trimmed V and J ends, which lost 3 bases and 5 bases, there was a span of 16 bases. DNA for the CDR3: TGTGCCAGCAGTTTGGGAAGGGTAAAGACGTATGGCTACACCTTC. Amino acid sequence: CASSLGRVKTYGYTF.

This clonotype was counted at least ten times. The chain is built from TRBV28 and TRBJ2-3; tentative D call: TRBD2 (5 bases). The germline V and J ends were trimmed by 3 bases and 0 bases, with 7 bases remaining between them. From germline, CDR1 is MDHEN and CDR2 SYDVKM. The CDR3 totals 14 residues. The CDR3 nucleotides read TGTGCCAGCAGTTTGCCTAGCAGCACAGATACGCAGTATTTT. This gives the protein CASSLPSSTDTQYF.

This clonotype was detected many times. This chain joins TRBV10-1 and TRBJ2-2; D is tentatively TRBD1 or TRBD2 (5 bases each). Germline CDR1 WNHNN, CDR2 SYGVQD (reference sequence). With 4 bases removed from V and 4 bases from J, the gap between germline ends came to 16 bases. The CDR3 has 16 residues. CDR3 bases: TGCGCCAGCAGTGGTATCGGGACCCGGCGCACCGGGGAGCTGTTTTTT. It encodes CASSGIGTRRTGELFF.

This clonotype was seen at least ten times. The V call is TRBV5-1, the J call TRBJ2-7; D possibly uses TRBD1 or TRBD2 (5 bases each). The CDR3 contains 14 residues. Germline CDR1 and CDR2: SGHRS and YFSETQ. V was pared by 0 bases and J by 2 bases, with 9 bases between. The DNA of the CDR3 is TGCGCCAGCAGCTTGGCCGGGACGACCTACGAGCAGTACTTC. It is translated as CASSLAGTTYEQYF. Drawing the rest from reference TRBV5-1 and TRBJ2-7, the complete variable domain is KAGVTQTPRYLIKTRGQQVTLSCSPISGHRSVSWYQQTPGQGLQFLFEYFSETQRNKGNFPGRFSGRQFSNSRSEMNVSTLELGDSALYLCASSLAGTTYEQYFGPGTRLTVT.

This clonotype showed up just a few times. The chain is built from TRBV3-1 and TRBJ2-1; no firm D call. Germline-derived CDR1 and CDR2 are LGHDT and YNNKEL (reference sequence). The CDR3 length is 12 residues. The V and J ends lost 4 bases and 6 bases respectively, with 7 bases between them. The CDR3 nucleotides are TGTGCCAGCAGCCCCCCGAGCAATGAGCAGTTCTTC. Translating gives CASSPPSNEQFF.

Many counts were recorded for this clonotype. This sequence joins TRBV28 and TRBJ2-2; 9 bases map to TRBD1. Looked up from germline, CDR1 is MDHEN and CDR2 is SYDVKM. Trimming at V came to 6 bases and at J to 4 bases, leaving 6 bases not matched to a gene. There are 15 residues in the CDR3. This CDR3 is CASRTGGRTTGELFF. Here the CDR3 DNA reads TGTGCCAGCAGGACAGGGGGGAGAACCACCGGGGAGCTGTTTTTT. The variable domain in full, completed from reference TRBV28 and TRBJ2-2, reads DVKVTQSSRYLVKRTGEKVFLECVQDMDHENMFWYRQDPGLGLRLIYFSYDVKMKEKGDIPEGYSVSREKKERFSLILESASTNQTSMYLCASRTGGRTTGELFFGEGSRLTVL.

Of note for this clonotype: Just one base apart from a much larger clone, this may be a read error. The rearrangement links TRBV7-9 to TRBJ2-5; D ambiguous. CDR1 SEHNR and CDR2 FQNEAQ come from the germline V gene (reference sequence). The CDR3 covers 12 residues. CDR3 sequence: CASSPTQEIQYF. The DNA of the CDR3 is TGTGCCAGCAGCCCGACTCAAGAGATCCAGTACTTC. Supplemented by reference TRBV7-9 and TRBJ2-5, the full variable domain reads DTGVSQNPRHKITKRGQNVTFRCDPISEHNRLYWYRQTLGQGPEFLTYFQNEAQLEKSRLLSDRFSAERPKGSFSTLEIQRTEQGDSAMYLCASSPTQEIQYFGPGTRLLVL.

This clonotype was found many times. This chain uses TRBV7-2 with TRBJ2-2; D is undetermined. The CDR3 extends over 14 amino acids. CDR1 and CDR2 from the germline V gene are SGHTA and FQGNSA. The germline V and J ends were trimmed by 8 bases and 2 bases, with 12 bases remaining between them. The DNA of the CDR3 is TGTGCCAGCTCCCGGGCAGTAAACACCGGGGAGCTGTTTTTT. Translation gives CASSRAVNTGELFF.

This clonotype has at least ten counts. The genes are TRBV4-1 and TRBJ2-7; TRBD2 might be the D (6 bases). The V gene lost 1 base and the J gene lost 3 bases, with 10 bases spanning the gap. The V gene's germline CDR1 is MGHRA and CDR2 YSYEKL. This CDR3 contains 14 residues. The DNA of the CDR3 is TGCGCCAGCAGCCAAGGGTTGCGGGGCTACGAGCAGTACTTC. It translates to CASSQGLRGYEQYF.

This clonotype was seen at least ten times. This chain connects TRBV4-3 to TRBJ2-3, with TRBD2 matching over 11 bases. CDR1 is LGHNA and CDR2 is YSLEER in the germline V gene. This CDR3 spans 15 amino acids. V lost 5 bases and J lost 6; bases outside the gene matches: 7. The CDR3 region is CASSGRLAGLDTQYF. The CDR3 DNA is TGCGCCAGCAGCGGACGACTAGCGGGGCTGGATACGCAGTATTTT.

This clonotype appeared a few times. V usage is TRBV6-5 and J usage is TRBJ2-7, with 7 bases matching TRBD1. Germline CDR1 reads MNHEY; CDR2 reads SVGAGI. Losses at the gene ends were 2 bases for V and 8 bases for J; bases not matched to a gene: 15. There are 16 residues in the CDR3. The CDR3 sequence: CASSYADRPAVIKQYF. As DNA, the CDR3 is TGTGCCAGCAGTTACGCGGACAGGCCCGCCGTTATAAAGCAGTACTTC.

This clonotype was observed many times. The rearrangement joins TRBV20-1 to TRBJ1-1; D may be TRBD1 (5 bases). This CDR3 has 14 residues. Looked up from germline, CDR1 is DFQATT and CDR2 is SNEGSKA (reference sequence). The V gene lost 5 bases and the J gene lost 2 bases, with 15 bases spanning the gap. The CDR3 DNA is TGCAGTGCTCAGGTGTCAGGGTTTAACACTGAAGCTTTCTTT. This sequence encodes CSAQVSGFNTEAFF.

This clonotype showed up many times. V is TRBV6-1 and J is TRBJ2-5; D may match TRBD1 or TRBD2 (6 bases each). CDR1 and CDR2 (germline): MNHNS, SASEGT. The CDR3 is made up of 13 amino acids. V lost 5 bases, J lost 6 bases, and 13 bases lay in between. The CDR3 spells CASSSWGAKTQYF. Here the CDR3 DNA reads TGTGCCAGCAGTAGCTGGGGGGCGAAGACCCAGTACTTC.

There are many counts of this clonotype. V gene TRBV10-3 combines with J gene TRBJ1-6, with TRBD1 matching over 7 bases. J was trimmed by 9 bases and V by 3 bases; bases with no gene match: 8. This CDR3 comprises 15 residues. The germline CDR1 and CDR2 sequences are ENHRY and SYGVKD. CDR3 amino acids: CAISDQGGSGSPLHF. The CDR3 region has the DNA TGTGCCATCAGTGATCAGGGGGGCTCCGGTTCACCCCTCCACTTT.

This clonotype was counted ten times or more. The DNA of the CDR3 is TGTGCCAGCACAGGGACAGGGAGCACAGATACGCAGTATTTT. It is translated as CASTGTGSTDTQYF. The chain joins TRBV7-9 to TRBJ2-3, with 9 positions matching TRBD1. This CDR3 comprises 14 residues. The V gene end was trimmed by 7 bases and the J gene end by 0 bases; junction bases not matched to a gene: 2. Per the germline V gene, CDR1 is SEHNR and CDR2 is FQNEAQ (reference sequence).

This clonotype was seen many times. In DNA form, the CDR3 reads TGTGCCAGTAGTCTCGTGGATGAGCAGTTCTTC. Its translation is CASSLVDEQFF. This chain links TRBV19 with TRBJ2-1; D unclear. The V end lost 5 bases, the J end lost 8 bases, and 7 bases lay between the germline ends. Germline CDR1 is LNHDA and CDR2 is SQIVND (reference sequence). The CDR3 contains 11 residues. Full variable domain (rest looked up from reference TRBV19 and TRBJ2-1): DGGITQSPKYLFRKEGQNVTLSCEQNLNHDAMYWYRQDPGQGLRLIYYSQIVNDFQKGDIAEGYSVSREKKESFPLTVTSAQKNPTAFYLCASSLVDEQFFGPGTRLTVL.

The CDR3 is CASSLPPGHEQYF. As DNA, the CDR3 is TGCGCCAGCAGCTTGCCACCGGGACACGAGCAGTACTTC. This chain joins TRBV5-1 and TRBJ2-7, with D perhaps matching TRBD1 or TRBD2 (5 bases each). This CDR3 is built from 13 residues. The germline V gene has CDR1 SGHRS and CDR2 YFSETQ. V was cut by 1 base and J by 5 bases, with 10 bases left in between.

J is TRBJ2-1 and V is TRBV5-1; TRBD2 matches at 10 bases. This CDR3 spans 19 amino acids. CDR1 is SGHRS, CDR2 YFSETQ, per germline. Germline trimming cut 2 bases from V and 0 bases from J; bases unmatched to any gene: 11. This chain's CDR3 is CASSFRRTSGLSSYNEQFF. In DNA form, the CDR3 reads TGCGCCAGCAGCTTCCGTAGGACTAGCGGCTTGAGCTCCTACAATGAGCAGTTCTTC.

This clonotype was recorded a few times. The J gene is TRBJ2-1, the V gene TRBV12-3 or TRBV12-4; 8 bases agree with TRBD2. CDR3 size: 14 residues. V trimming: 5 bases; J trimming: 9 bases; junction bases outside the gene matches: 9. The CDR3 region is CASSKRGLVGEQFF. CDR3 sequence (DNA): TGTGCCAGCAGTAAAAGGGGACTAGTGGGTGAGCAGTTCTTC.

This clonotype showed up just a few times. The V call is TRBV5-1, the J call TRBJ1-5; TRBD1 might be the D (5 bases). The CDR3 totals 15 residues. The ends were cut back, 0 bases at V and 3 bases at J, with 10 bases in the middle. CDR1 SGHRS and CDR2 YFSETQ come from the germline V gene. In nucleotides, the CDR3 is TGCGCCAGCAGCTTGGAGGGGCAGCTCAATCAGCCCCAGCATTTT. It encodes CASSLEGQLNQPQHF.